These T cell receptor beta chains were read from a single sample in a study of Ad26.COV2.S vaccination and SARS-CoV-2 variants. Here immunoSEQ multiplex PCR was the method, and the copy in TCRdb shows in-frame clones only, minus some. The sample carries hundreds of thousands of clones, around four fifths recorded once. Here the sequenced sample was peripheral blood, taken in a trial of Ad26.COV2.S vaccine versus placebo. The receptors shown here come from a person between 18 and 60 years old who received the Ad26.COV2.S COVID-19 vaccine or a placebo. CDR3s include the opening cysteine and the closing phenylalanine or tryptophan. Fields, in order: J gene, clone size, V gene, D gene, CDR3 protein, CDR3 DNA. A D gene is named only where the DNA matches it firmly. Not all rows give a size; the values are once, few, many and, for expanded clones, a class.

>TRBJ1-1|NA|TRBV20-1|NA
CSASLSRGNTEAFF
TGCAGTGCTAGTCTCAGTCGGGGAAACACTGAAGCTTTCTTT
>TRBJ1-2|NA|TRBV6-6|NA
CASSYSLGGVNGYTF
TGTGCCAGCAGTTACTCCCTAGGAGGGGTGAATGGCTACACCTTC
>TRBJ2-5|once|TRBV11-3|NA
CASTVGVETQYF
TGTGCCAGCACCGTAGGGGTGGAGACCCAGTACTTC
>TRBJ1-5|NA|TRBV11-2|NA
CASSLRRGVDQPQHF
TGTGCCAGCAGCTTGAGACGGGGGGTGGATCAGCCCCAGCATTTT
>TRBJ2-1|NA|TRBV5-4|NA
CASSLVTEQFF
TGTGCCAGCAGCTTGGTTACGGAGCAGTTCTTC
>TRBJ1-2|NA|TRBV13|NA
CASSLAPGWGARHYGYTF
TGTGCCAGCAGCTTAGCGCCCGGATGGGGGGCCCGACACTATGGCTACACCTTC
>TRBJ2-2|NA|TRBV5-4|NA
CASSLPRGLNTGELFF
TGTGCCAGCAGCTTACCCCGGGGGCTGAACACCGGGGAGCTGTTTTTT
>TRBJ1-5|NA|TRBV27|NA
CASPDRQNQPQHF
TGTGCCAGCCCCGATAGGCAAAATCAGCCCCAGCATTTT
>TRBJ1-1|NA|TRBV19|NA
CASSEPRPLHTEAFF
TGTGCCAGTAGTGAACCCCGTCCCCTCCATACTGAAGCTTTCTTT
>TRBJ2-7|NA|TRBV15|NA
CATSRDLGTGYEQYF
TGTGCCACCAGCAGAGATTTGGGGACTGGCTACGAGCAGTACTTC
>TRBJ1-2|NA|TRBV3-1/TRBV3-2|NA
CASSSYGGTYGYTF
TGTGCCAGCAGCTCATACGGGGGAACCTATGGCTACACCTTC
>TRBJ2-5|NA|TRBV7-9|TRBD2
CASSQGRGDWTGETQYF
TGTGCCAGCAGCCAGGGGCGGGGGGACTGGACGGGAGAGACCCAGTACTTC
>TRBJ2-7|NA|TRBV9|NA
CASSSSQGSGAYEQYF
TGTGCCAGCAGCTCCAGTCAGGGGAGTGGGGCGTACGAGCAGTACTTC
>TRBJ1-2|once|TRBV29-1|TRBD1
CSVGGTAYDNYGYTF
TGCAGCGTTGGGGGGACAGCGTACGATAACTATGGCTACACCTTC
>TRBJ1-1|NA|TRBV6-6|NA
CASTFRGTEAFF
TGTGCCAGCACCTTTCGGGGGACTGAAGCTTTCTTT
>TRBJ1-4|NA|TRBV5-1|TRBD1
CASSLGQGQEKLFF
TGCGCCAGCAGCTTGGGACAGGGGCAAGAAAAACTGTTTTTT
>TRBJ2-4|NA|TRBV12-3/TRBV12-4|NA
CASSPRGDIQYF
TGTGCCAGCAGTCCCAGGGGGGACATTCAGTACTTC
>TRBJ2-3|NA|TRBV7-3|NA
CASSLGPSTDTQYF
TGTGCCAGCAGCTTAGGTCCTAGCACAGATACGCAGTATTTT
>TRBJ1-2|NA|TRBV7-9|TRBD1
CATAQGLEGYTF
TGTGCCACCGCACAGGGGCTTGAGGGCTACACCTTC
>TRBJ2-3|NA|TRBV3-1/TRBV3-2|NA
CASSQDRAGRNTQYF
TGTGCCAGCAGCCAAGACAGGGCAGGGAGGAATACGCAGTATTTT
>TRBJ2-2|NA|TRBV7-2|NA
CASSLEGGTGELFF
TGTGCCAGCAGCTTAGAGGGGGGCACCGGGGAGCTGTTTTTT
>TRBJ2-3|once|TRBV7-3|NA
CASSQTGRADTQYF
TGTGCCAGCAGCCAGACAGGGAGGGCAGATACGCAGTATTTT
>TRBJ1-2|NA|TRBV9|NA
CASSGLGSHYGYTF
TGTGCCAGCAGCGGGCTGGGGAGTCACTATGGCTACACCTTC
>TRBJ1-5|NA|TRBV7-9|NA
CASSLGWDRPQHF
TGTGCCAGCAGCTTGGGGTGGGATCGGCCCCAGCATTTT
>TRBJ2-7|NA|TRBV6-5|NA
CASSYSRGAPEQYF
TGTGCCAGCAGTTACTCCCGGGGGGCTCCGGAGCAGTACTTC
>TRBJ1-6|NA|TRBV19|NA
CASSIWAGVSYNSPLHF
TGTGCCAGTAGTATCTGGGCAGGGGTATCCTATAATTCACCCCTCCACTTT
>TRBJ2-4|NA|TRBV7-3|NA
CASSSSQGPKNIQYF
TGTGCCAGCAGCTCCTCACAGGGACCCAAAAACATTCAGTACTTC
>TRBJ1-6|NA|TRBV20-1|NA
CSARERLILHF
TGCAGTGCTAGGGAGAGACTGATCCTCCACTTT
>TRBJ1-2|NA|TRBV7-3|TRBD1
CASSLTGTGGIYGYTF
TGTGCCAGCAGCTTAACCGGGACAGGGGGCATCTATGGCTACACCTTC
>TRBJ2-4|once|TRBV2|NA
CASRARQGGKNIQYF
TGTGCCAGCAGGGCTCGACAGGGAGGGAAAAACATTCAGTACTTC
>TRBJ1-4|few|TRBV19|TRBD1
CASRRQGPATNEKLFF
TGTGCCAGTAGGCGACAGGGACCTGCAACTAATGAAAAACTGTTTTTT
>TRBJ2-2|NA|TRBV13|TRBD2
CASSWGLAGGTGELFF
TGTGCCAGCAGCTGGGGATTGGCGGGGGGCACCGGGGAGCTGTTTTTT
>TRBJ2-6|once|TRBV5-6|NA
CASSPPRWRTGANVLTF
TGTGCCAGCAGCCCACCGAGGTGGAGGACTGGGGCCAACGTCCTGACTTTC
>TRBJ2-1|NA|TRBV7-2|NA
CASSLVGTSQNEQFF
TGTGCCAGCAGCTTAGTGGGGACGTCTCAGAATGAGCAGTTCTTC
>TRBJ2-5|NA|TRBV2|NA
CASSYIQGGVQETQYF
TGTGCCAGCAGTTACATTCAGGGGGGGGTGCAAGAGACCCAGTACTTC
>TRBJ1-2|NA|TRBV7-2|NA
CASSLRQDLGNYGYTF
TGTGCCAGCAGCTTAAGGCAGGACCTGGGTAACTATGGCTACACCTTC
>TRBJ2-6|NA|TRBV28|NA
CASSFHLGSGANVLTF
TGTGCCAGCAGTTTTCATCTTGGGTCCGGGGCCAACGTCCTGACTTTC
>TRBJ2-7|NA|TRBV6-4|NA
CASSDSKTQHNYEQYF
TGTGCCAGCAGTGACTCGAAGACCCAGCACAACTACGAGCAGTACTTC
>TRBJ1-2|NA|TRBV2|NA
CASSMQGNYGYTF
TGTGCCAGCAGTATGCAGGGTAACTATGGCTACACCTTC
>TRBJ1-1|NA|TRBV10-3|NA
CAISEGQTEAFF
TGTGCCATCAGTGAAGGACAGACTGAAGCTTTCTTT
>TRBJ2-6|few|TRBV7-2|NA
CASSPPSSSGANVLTF
TGTGCCAGCAGCCCGCCCTCTTCGTCTGGGGCCAACGTCCTGACTTTC
>TRBJ2-3|NA|TRBV19|TRBD2
CASSGLAGGLEAQYF
TGTGCCAGTAGCGGGCTAGCGGGGGGGTTGGAGGCGCAGTATTTT
>TRBJ2-6|NA|TRBV24-1|NA
CATSDWGLGNGANVLTF
TGTGCCACCAGTGATTGGGGGCTAGGAAATGGGGCCAACGTCCTGACTTTC
>TRBJ2-3|NA|TRBV7-8|TRBD2
CASSSLAGGITDTQYF
TGTGCCAGCAGCTCACTAGCGGGGGGAATCACAGATACGCAGTATTTT
>TRBJ2-1|NA|TRBV11-1|NA
CASSTDRHNEQFF
TGTGCCAGCAGCACGGACAGACACAATGAGCAGTTCTTC
>TRBJ2-3|NA|TRBV24-1|TRBD1
CATSDRGQGKDTQYF
TGTGCCACCAGTGACCGAGGACAGGGCAAGGATACGCAGTATTTT
>TRBJ2-1|NA|TRBV25-1|NA
CASSEWNSLNEQFF
TGTGCCAGCAGTGAATGGAACAGCCTCAATGAGCAGTTCTTC
>TRBJ2-7|NA|TRBV5-4|NA
CASSSGTFYEQYF
TGTGCCAGCAGCTCCGGGACTTTCTACGAGCAGTACTTC
>TRBJ1-5|few|TRBV5-1|NA
CASSLTHNQPQHF
TGCGCCAGCAGCTTGACTCACAATCAGCCCCAGCATTTT
>TRBJ1-6|NA|TRBV6-5|NA
CASSRGLAPNSPLHF
TGTGCCAGCAGTCGCGGACTCGCGCCTAATTCACCCCTCCACTTT